Given below is one T cell receptor (beta chain) in context. The target of this receptor is not known. Within one base of it there is no much larger clone, and no base qualities were kept. The donors were healthy, HIV-negative adults who had no recently reported acute infections or vaccinations. All donors were Caucasian adults living in Nashville, Tennessee, USA. CD4+ T cells were enriched by magnetic negative selection, after which naive cells were positively selected on CD45RA and the negative fraction was taken as the memory subset. Blood was obtained by leukapheresis, after which PBMCs were separated by Ficoll-Histopaque density gradient centrifugation and cryopreserved in liquid nitrogen vapor phase. Analytical flow cytometry was used to check the purity and quantity of every magnetically sorted T cell population. Each sorted fraction had its genomic DNA isolated and then quantified by UV absorbance on a Nanodrop 2000c.

This sample is part of a study of shared clonotypes between healthy human individuals (dated by TCRdb to 2018 to 2021). For the wider study: The cohort comprised a couple of women and a few men aged 18 to 49 years. The study deeply sequenced blood TCR repertoires of about 5 healthy adults to estimate repertoire size and the extent of clonotype sharing between individuals. Per donor, three plates each were used for CD4 naive and CD4 memory, two for CD8 naive, and one for CD8 memory. To increase sequencing depth and limit assay-specific biases, TCR repertoire library preparation and sequencing were carried out by different laboratories using diverse techniques. Between about 0.8 and 9 billion PBMCs per donor were obtained by leukapheresis. General findings and caveats noted by the study authors: Because the study included a small number of donors, the genetic and exposure-history diversity represented was limited. Even with the large sequencing depth, rarefaction of the sorted-subset datasets indicated that sequencing was incomplete. Approximately 5% of naive CD4, 3% to 4% of naive CD8, approximately 2% of memory CD4, and over 0.35% of memory CD8 clonotypes were shared across several donors. Compared with non-shared clonotypes, the clonotypes found in all four sorted-subset donors had higher generation probabilities. Naive subsets generally had larger estimated clonotype richness than memory subsets. Only blood was sampled, and tissue TCR repertoires likely differ from those in blood. Pairwise subsampling led to the expectation that sequencing depth would affect the degree of clonotype sharing among donors.

Using the deep immunoSEQ assay, multiplex PCR amplified TCR CDR3 regions from genomic DNA. Extracted genomic DNA from each cell subset was distributed evenly across all wells of several immunoSEQ 96-well plates, and each plate was treated as a replicate. For sorted subsets, each replicate PCR was loaded with around 200 ng genomic DNA, equivalent to approximately 33,000 T cell genomes. Purified libraries were quantified with a Qubit 3.0 fluorometer, sized on a Bioanalyzer 2100, and re-quantified with the KAPA Library Quantification kit. Every immunoSEQ 96-well plate was sequenced on a dedicated single-read 150-cycle Illumina NextSeq 550 flow cell. As for how the authors treated the data: Because the immunoSEQ output held only junctional sequences and lacked quality scores, the filtering could not match the filtering applied to full-length reads. To assign V/J genes and CDR3, sequences were annotated against IMGT germline references using PyIR, a Python wrapper for IgBLAST v1.9. Reads with weak V/J assignments (E-value above 1e-6), missing CDR3, stop codons, out-of-frame junctions, or ambiguous translated residues were removed. A V3J clonotype was defined by an identical inferred V gene, J gene, and CDR3 amino acid sequence. To compute the percentage overlap between repertoires, the number of shared unique clonotypes was divided by the size of the smaller repertoire. Richness of each repertoire was evaluated using RTK rarefaction, the Chao1 estimator, and Recon v2.1 estimates of unobserved clonotypes. For all TCRbeta clonotypes obtained by the gDNA method from a handful of donors, generation probabilities were computed with OLGA. TCRdb re-hosts the immuneACCESS table, in-frame sequences only. Its copies lack some clones; in the studies checked, an unresolved V gene accounts for under half of them, and the cause for the rest is not known. That table gives V, J and clone size, and the DNA gave D and trimming. The sample yields 2 million to 3 million clones; approximately 93% were counted once. 0.36% of the sample comes from the top ten.

Sequenced: naive CD4+ T cells from PBMCs. According to the study, the label for this sample's cell subset or site signals: CD45RA+ positively selected. The TCR comes from a man aged 18 to 29 in good health. Some clones in this sample may be carry-over from other donors' samples.

CDR3 protein: CASSGTAVPLGNTEAFF. The bases read TGTGCCAGCTCAGGGACCGCAGTACCCCTGGGAAACACTGAAGCTTTCTTT. The V gene is TRBV18 and the J gene is TRBJ1-1; TRBD1 could be the D gene, as 5 bases match. Deletion took 5 bases off V and 2 bases off J, with a span of 21 bases between the germline ends. The CDR3, cysteine through phenylalanine, is 17 amino acids long. Only the CDR3 part of the read is kept: 51 bases, read in frame from the first base. Via the germline V gene, CDR1 is KGHSH and CDR2 LQKENI.